The clone carrying this T cell receptor (beta chain) came up many times. Its antigen remains unidentified. This CDR3 is 12 amino acids long. Losses at the gene ends were 6 bases for V and 8 bases for J; bases not matched to a gene: 6. This sample is drawn from a study of regulatory T cells in long-lasting Graves disease. Time point indicated: newly diagnosed GD, antithyroid drugs for less than 3 months. After RNA was extracted from PBMCs, the TCR library was made from it. For TCR beta, libraries came from iRepertoire HTBI primers and Arm-PCR of CDR3 regions. TCRdb recomputed calls from the multiplex PCR reads with MiXCR, one row per CDR3 protein. There are about half a million distinct CDR3 sequences in the sample; around 12% occur only once, and 7.5% to 9% lies in the top ten. Findings and limits, study-wide: Favored gene segments in persistent disease were TRBV28, TRBJ1-2 and TRBJ2-5.

The data were also submitted as part of a second study, on T cells in Graves' hyperthyroidism and ophthalmopathy.

The specimen comprised peripheral blood mononuclear cells (PBMCs), sampled at new diagnosis, from a patient treated with antithyroid drugs. This TCR derives from a woman younger than 45 with Graves disease. The V and J genes are TRBV12-3 or TRBV12-4 and TRBJ1-2; 7 nucleotides agree with TRBD1. The CDR3 here is CASSRDRDGYTF. As DNA, the CDR3 is TGTGCCAGCAGCCGCGACAGGGACGGCTACACCTTC.